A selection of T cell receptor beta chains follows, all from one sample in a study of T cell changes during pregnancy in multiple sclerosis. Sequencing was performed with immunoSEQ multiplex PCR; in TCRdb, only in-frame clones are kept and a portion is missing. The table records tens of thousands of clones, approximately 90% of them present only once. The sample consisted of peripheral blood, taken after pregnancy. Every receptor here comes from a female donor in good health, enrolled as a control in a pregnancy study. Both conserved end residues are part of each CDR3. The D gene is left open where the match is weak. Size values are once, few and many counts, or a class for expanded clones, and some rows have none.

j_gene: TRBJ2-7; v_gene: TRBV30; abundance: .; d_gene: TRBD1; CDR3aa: CACGTAKQYF; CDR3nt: TGTGCCTGTGGGACAGCTAAGCAGTACTTC
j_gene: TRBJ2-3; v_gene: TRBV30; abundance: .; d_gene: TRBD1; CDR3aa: CAWSRGDRGGNTQYF; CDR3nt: TGTGCCTGGAGCAGAGGGGACAGGGGGGGAAATACGCAGTATTTT
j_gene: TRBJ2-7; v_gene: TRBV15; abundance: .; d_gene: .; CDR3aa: CATSPSQGIKFYEQYF; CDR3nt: TGTGCCACCAGCCCGTCCCAGGGGATAAAGTTTTACGAGCAGTACTTC
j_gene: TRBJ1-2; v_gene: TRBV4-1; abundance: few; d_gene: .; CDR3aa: CASSQVPPGYGYTF; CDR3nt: TGCGCCAGCAGCCAAGTCCCACCGGGCTATGGCTACACCTTC
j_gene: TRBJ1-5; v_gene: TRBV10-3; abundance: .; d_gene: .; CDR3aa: CAISDPGGNQPQHF; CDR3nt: TGTGCCATCAGTGACCCGGGAGGCAATCAGCCCCAGCATTTT
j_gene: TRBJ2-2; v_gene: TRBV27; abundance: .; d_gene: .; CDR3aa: CASSRGDINTGELFF; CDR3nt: TGTGCCAGCAGTAGAGGGGACATAAACACCGGGGAGCTGTTTTTT
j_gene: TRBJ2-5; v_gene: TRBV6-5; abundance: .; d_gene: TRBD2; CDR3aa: CASHRPGLGKETQYF; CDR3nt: TGTGCCTCACATCGTCCGGGACTAGGGAAAGAGACCCAGTACTTC
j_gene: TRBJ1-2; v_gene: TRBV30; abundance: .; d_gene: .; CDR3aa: CAWSDGGNGYTF; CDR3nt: TGTGCCTGGAGTGACGGGGGAAACGGCTACACCTTC
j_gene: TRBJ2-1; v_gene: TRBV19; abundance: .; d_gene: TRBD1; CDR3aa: CASSSQGVYNEQFF; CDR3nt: TGTGCCAGTAGTTCGCAGGGGGTCTACAATGAGCAGTTCTTC
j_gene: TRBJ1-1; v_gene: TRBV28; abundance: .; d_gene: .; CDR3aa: CASGEGSTEAFF; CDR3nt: TGTGCCAGCGGGGAGGGTAGCACTGAAGCTTTCTTT
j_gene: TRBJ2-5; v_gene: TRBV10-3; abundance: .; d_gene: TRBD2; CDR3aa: CAISPLSGRAEETQYF; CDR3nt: TGTGCCATCAGTCCACTCAGCGGGAGGGCCGAAGAGACCCAGTACTTC
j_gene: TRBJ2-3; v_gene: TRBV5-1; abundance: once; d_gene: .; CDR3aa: CASSSPYRPSTDTQYF; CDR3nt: TGCGCCAGCAGCTCCCCCTATCGTCCGAGCACAGATACGCAGTATTTT
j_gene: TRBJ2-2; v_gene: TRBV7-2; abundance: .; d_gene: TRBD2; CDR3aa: CASSLAGGPGDTGELFF; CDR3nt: TGTGCCAGCAGTCTAGCGGGAGGGCCAGGGGACACCGGGGAGCTGTTTTTT
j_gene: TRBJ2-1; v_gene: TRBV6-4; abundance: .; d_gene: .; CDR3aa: CASSGEQGSGEQFF; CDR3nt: TGTGCCAGCAGCGGAGAACAGGGATCCGGTGAGCAGTTCTTC
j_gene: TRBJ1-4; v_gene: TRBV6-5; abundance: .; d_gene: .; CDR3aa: CASSYSGGVGEKLFF; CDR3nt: TGTGCCAGCAGTTACTCGGGAGGGGTGGGTGAAAAACTGTTTTTT
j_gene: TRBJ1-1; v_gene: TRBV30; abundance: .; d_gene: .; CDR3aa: CAWSSPRAMNTEAFF; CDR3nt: TGTGCCTGGAGTTCCCCCCGAGCCATGAACACTGAAGCTTTCTTT
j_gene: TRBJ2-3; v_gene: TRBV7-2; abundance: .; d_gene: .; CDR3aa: CASSLVPGGTDTQYF; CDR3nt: TGTGCCAGCAGCTTAGTACCGGGGGGCACAGATACGCAGTATTTT
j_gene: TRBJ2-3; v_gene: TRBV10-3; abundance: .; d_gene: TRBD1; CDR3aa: CAISSGQGLLDTQYF; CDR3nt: TGTGCCATCAGCTCGGGACAGGGTCTCTTGGATACGCAGTATTTT
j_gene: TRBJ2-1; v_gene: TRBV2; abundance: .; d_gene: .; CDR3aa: CASGLTGQLF; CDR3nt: TGTGCCAGCGGATTGACTGGCCAGCTCTTC
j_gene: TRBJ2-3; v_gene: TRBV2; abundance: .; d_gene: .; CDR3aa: CASSETTLTDTQYF; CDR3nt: TGTGCCAGCAGTGAGACTACCCTCACAGATACGCAGTATTTT
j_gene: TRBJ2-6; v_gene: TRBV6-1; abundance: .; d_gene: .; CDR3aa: CASSPRGSGANVLTF; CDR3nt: TGTGCCAGCAGCCCCAGGGGATCTGGGGCCAACGTCCTGACTTTC
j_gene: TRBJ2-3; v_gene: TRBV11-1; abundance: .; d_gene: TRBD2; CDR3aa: CASSLLGTSGSPDTQYF; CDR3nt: TGTGCCAGCAGCCTACTGGGGACTAGCGGGAGCCCAGATACGCAGTATTTT
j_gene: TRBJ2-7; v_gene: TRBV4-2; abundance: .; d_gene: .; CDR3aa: CASSHQAQGGYEQYF; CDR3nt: TGTGCCAGCAGTCACCAAGCACAGGGCGGCTACGAGCAGTACTTC
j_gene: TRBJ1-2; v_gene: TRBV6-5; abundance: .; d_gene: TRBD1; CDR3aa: CASSIQGRANYGYTF; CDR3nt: TGTGCCAGCAGTATACAGGGGAGAGCTAACTATGGCTACACCTTC
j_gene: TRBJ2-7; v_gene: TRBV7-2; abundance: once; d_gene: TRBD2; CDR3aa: CASTSTPGLAGPAVYEQYF; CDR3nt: TGTGCCAGCACCTCTACCCCGGGACTAGCGGGCCCTGCAGTCTACGAGCAGTACTTC
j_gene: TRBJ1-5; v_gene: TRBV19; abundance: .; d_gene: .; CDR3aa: CASSFGTPDQPQHF; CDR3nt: TGTGCCAGTAGCTTTGGGACACCGGATCAGCCCCAGCATTTT
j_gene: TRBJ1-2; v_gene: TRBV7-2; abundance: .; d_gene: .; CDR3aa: CASSLALGSSSYGYTF; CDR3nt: TGTGCCAGCAGCTTAGCGCTTGGTTCTTCGAGCTATGGCTACACCTTC
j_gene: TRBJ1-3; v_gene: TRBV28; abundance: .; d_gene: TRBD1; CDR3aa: CASSSPDRGGNTIYF; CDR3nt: TGTGCCAGCAGTTCACCGGACAGGGGTGGAAACACCATATATTTT
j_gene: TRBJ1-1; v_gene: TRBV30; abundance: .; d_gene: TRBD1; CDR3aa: CAWIRDRARNTEAFF; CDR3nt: TGTGCCTGGATCCGGGACAGGGCGCGGAACACTGAAGCTTTCTTT
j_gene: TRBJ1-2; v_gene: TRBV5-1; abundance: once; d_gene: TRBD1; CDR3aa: CASSLQEGASYGYTF; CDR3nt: TGCGCCAGCAGCTTGCAGGAGGGGGCAAGCTATGGCTACACCTTC
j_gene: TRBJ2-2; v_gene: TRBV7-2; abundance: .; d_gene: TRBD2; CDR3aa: CASSLYGTSGNTGELFF; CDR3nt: TGTGCCAGCAGCTTATACGGGACTAGCGGGAACACCGGGGAGCTGTTTTTT
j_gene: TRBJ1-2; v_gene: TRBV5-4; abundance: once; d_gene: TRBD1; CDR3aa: CASSLGETGGKGYTF; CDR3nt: TGTGCCAGCAGCTTGGGCGAGACAGGGGGGAAAGGCTACACCTTC
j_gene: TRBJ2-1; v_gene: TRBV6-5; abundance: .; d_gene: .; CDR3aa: CASTDQHGNNEQFF; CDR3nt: TGTGCCAGCACCGACCAGCACGGGAACAATGAGCAGTTCTTC
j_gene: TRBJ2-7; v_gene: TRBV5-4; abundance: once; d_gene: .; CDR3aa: CASSPLGGAEGNEQYF; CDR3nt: TGTGCCAGCAGCCCGCTAGGGGGCGCGGAGGGGAACGAGCAGTACTTC
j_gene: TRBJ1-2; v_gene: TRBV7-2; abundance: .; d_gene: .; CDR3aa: CASSLVGGINYGYTF; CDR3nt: TGTGCCAGCAGTCTAGTCGGCGGGATTAACTATGGCTACACCTTC
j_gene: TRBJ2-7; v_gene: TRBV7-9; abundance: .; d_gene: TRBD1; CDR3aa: CASSLGQGEIYEQYF; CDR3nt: TGTGCCAGCAGCTTGGGACAGGGGGAAATTTACGAGCAGTACTTC
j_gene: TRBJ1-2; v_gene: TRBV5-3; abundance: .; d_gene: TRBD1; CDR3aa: CARSAINRGHPVGAPCGYTF; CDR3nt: TGTGCCAGAAGCGCCATTAACAGGGGCCACCCCGTCGGAGCCCCTTGTGGCTACACCTTC
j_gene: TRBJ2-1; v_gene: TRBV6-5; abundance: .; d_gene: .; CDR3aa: CASSLAGSSYNEQFF; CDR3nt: TGTGCCAGCAGTCTGGCGGGGAGCTCCTACAATGAGCAGTTCTTC
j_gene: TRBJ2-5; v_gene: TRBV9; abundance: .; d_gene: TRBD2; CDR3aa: CASSPRLAGGQETQYF; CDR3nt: TGTGCCAGCAGCCCCCGTCTAGCGGGGGGGCAGGAGACCCAGTACTTC
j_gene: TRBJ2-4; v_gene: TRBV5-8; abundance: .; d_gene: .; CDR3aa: CASRPPGGPKNIQYF; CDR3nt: TGTGCCAGCAGACCCCCGGGGGGCCCCAAAAACATTCAGTACTTC
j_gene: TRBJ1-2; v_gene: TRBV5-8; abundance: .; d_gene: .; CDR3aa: CASIPFRYGDGYTF; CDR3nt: TGTGCCAGCATCCCATTTCGGTACGGGGATGGCTACACCTTC
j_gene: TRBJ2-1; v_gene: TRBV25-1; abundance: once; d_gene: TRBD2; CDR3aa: CASSLLGLAATRGNEQFF; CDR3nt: TGTGCCAGCAGTTTGTTAGGACTAGCGGCTACGCGGGGGAATGAGCAGTTCTTC
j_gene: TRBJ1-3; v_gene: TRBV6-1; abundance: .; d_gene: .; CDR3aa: CASSEEGVGGNTIYF; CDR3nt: TGTGCCAGCAGTGAAGAAGGGGTCGGCGGAAACACCATATATTTT
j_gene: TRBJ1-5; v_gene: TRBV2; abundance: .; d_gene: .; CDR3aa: CASSWGGVFNQPQHF; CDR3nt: TGTGCCAGCAGTTGGGGAGGGGTATTCAATCAGCCCCAGCATTTT
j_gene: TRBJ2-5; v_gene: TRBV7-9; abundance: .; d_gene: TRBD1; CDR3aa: CASRSGQGEGETQYF; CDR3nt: TGTGCCAGCAGGTCGGGACAGGGTGAAGGGGAGACCCAGTACTTC
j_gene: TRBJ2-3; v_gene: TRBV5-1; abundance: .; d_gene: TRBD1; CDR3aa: CASSLGIRQGADTQYF; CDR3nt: TGCGCCAGCAGCTTGGGTATACGACAGGGGGCAGATACGCAGTATTTT
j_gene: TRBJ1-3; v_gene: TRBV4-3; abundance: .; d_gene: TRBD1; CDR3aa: CASSRDIGTGGRGSGNTIYF; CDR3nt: TGCGCCAGCAGCCGGGATATCGGGACAGGGGGAAGGGGGTCTGGAAACACCATATATTTT
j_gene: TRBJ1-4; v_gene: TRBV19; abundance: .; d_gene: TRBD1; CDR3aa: CASSILTGDNEKLFF; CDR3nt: TGTGCCAGTAGCATCCTGACAGGGGATAATGAAAAACTGTTTTTT
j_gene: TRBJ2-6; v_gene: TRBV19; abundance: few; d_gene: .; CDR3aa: CASRGANVLTF; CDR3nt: TGTGCCAGCCGGGGGGCCAACGTCCTGACTTTC
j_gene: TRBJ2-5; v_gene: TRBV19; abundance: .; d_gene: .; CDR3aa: CASSIRGQETQYF; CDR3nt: TGTGCCAGTAGTATTAGGGGACAAGAGACCCAGTACTTC
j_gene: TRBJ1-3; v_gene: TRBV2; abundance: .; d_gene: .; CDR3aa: CASPDSSSGNTIYF; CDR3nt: TGTGCCAGCCCCGACAGTTCCTCTGGAAACACCATATATTTT
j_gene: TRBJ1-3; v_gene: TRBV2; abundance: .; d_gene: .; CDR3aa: CASRGGALSGNTIYF; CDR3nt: TGTGCCAGCAGGGGGGGGGCTCTCTCTGGAAACACCATATATTTT
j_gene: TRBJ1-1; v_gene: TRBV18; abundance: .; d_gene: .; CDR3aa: CASSPDTNTEAFF; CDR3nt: TGTGCCAGCTCGCCGGACACCAACACTGAAGCTTTCTTT
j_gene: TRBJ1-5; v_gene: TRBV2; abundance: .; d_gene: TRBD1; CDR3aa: CASTWGQGDQPQHF; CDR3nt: TGTGCCAGCACCTGGGGACAGGGGGACCAGCCCCAGCATTTT
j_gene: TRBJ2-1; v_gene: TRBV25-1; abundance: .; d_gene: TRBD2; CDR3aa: CASSRWGLADSYNEQFF; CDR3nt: TGTGCCAGCAGTCGCTGGGGACTAGCGGACTCCTACAATGAGCAGTTCTTC
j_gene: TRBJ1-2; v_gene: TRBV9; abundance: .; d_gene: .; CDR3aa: CASSGQGFYGYTF; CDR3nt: TGTGCCAGCAGCGGGCAGGGGTTCTATGGCTACACCTTC
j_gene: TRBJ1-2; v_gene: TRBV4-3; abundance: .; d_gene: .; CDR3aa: CASSQLAGLSPDGYTF; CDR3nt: TGCGCCAGCAGCCAACTGGCGGGACTCTCTCCGGATGGCTACACCTTC
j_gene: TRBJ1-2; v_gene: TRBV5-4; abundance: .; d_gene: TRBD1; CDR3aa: CASSLAAGGGGYTF; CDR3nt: TGTGCCAGCAGCTTGGCCGCAGGGGGCGGAGGCTACACCTTC
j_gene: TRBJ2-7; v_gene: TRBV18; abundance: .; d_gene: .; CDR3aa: CASSPGSAREQYF; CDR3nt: TGTGCCAGCTCACCAGGGTCCGCGAGGGAGCAGTACTTC
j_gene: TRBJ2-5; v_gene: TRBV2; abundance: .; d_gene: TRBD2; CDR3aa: CASTVESGRETQYF; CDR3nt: TGTGCCAGCACGGTAGAGAGCGGGAGGGAGACCCAGTACTTC